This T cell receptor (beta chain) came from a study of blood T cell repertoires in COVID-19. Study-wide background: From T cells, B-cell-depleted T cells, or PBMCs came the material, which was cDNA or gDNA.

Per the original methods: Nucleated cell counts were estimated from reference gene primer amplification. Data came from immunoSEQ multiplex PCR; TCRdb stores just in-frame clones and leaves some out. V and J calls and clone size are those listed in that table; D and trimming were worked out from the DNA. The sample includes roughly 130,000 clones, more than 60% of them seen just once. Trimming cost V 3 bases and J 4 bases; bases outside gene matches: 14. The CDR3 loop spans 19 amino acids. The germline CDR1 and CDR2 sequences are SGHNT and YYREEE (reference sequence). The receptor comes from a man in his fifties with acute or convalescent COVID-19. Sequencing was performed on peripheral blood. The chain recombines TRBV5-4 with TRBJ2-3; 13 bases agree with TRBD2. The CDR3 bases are TGTGCCAGCAGCTCGAAACTAGGGACTAGCGGGGCAGGGGCAGATACGCAGTATTTT. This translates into CASSSKLGTSGAGADTQYF.